Listed below are T cell receptor beta chains from one sample, sequenced in a study of blood T cell repertoires in COVID-19. Measured with immunoSEQ multiplex PCR; TCRdb has only the in-frame clones, and not every one. In the table there are 62,000 or so clones, 88% of which are singletons. Sequenced: peripheral blood. The receptors stem from a human donor in a cohort sampled during active COVID-19. Both conserved end residues are part of each CDR3. The order of the fields is V gene, clone size, D gene, J gene, CDR3 protein, CDR3 DNA. The D gene is left open where the match is weak. The size field is filled for only some rows; it gives once, few, many or a size class.

TRBV5-4	once	NA	TRBJ1-1	CASSFAGGFEAFF	TGTGCCAGCAGCTTTGCGGGGGGTTTTGAAGCTTTCTTT
TRBV14	once	TRBD2	TRBJ2-3	CASSQGLAGGMNTQYF	TGTGCCAGCAGCCAAGGCCTAGCGGGAGGTATGAATACGCAGTATTTT
TRBV6-1	NA	NA	TRBJ2-5	CASSERRGIKTQYF	TGTGCCAGCAGTGAAAGGAGGGGCATAAAGACCCAGTACTTC
TRBV7-7	NA	TRBD2	TRBJ2-2	CASSPYSGRGNTGELFF	TGTGCCAGCAGCCCCTATAGCGGGAGGGGTAACACCGGGGAGCTGTTTTTT
TRBV24-1	NA	NA	TRBJ2-1	CATSGQGLYNEQFF	TGTGCCACCAGTGGTCAGGGGCTCTACAATGAGCAGTTCTTC
TRBV12-3/TRBV12-4	NA	NA	TRBJ1-1	CASSLRSGAEAFF	TGTGCCAGCAGCCTCCGTTCGGGAGCTGAAGCTTTCTTT
TRBV4-1	NA	NA	TRBJ2-3	CASSQGPPRVGWADTQYF	TGCGCCAGCAGCCAAGGTCCCCCTCGGGTTGGTTGGGCAGATACGCAGTATTTT
TRBV6-5	NA	TRBD1	TRBJ2-1	CASRRQGAENNEQFF	TGTGCCAGCAGGCGACAGGGGGCAGAAAACAATGAGCAGTTCTTC
TRBV6-5	NA	TRBD1	TRBJ2-7	CASRGTGSYEQYF	TGTGCCAGCAGGGGGACAGGCTCCTACGAGCAGTACTTC
TRBV10-3	NA	TRBD1	TRBJ1-5	CAISLQGPNQPQHF	TGTGCCATCAGTTTACAGGGGCCCAATCAGCCCCAGCATTTT
TRBV19	NA	TRBD1	TRBJ1-2	CASSDTGGSYGYTF	TGTGCCAGTAGTGATACAGGGGGATCCTATGGCTACACCTTC
TRBV7-8	NA	NA	TRBJ2-6	CASSLGHLSGANVLTF	TGTGCCAGCAGCTTAGGACACCTCTCTGGGGCCAACGTCCTGACTTTC
TRBV6-2/TRBV6-3	NA	NA	TRBJ1-5	CASSLSLGREPQHF	TGTGCCAGCAGTTTATCTCTTGGGAGGGAGCCCCAGCATTTT
TRBV19	NA	TRBD1	TRBJ1-2	CASSIVSRTGFYGYTF	TGTGCCAGTAGTATCGTTTCTCGGACAGGGTTTTATGGCTACACCTTC
TRBV6-4	NA	NA	TRBJ1-2	CASSDRFGGQSYGYTF	TGTGCCAGCAGTGACAGGTTCGGAGGGCAGAGCTATGGCTACACCTTC
TRBV28	NA	NA	TRBJ2-5	CASSHPNIQETQYF	TGTGCCAGCAGTCATCCGAACATACAAGAGACCCAGTACTTC
TRBV18	once	NA	TRBJ2-5	CASSPSHGQETQYF	TGTGCCAGCTCACCCTCTCACGGGCAAGAGACCCAGTACTTC
TRBV6-5	NA	NA	TRBJ2-7	CASSYFPSSPYEQYF	TGTGCCAGCAGTTATTTTCCTAGTTCCCCCTACGAGCAGTACTTC
TRBV30	NA	NA	TRBJ2-1	CAWSQQRDNEQFF	TGTGCCTGGTCCCAACAGAGAGACAATGAGCAGTTCTTC
TRBV2	NA	NA	TRBJ2-7	CASQLVSGEQYF	TGTGCCAGCCAACTGGTCTCGGGGGAGCAGTACTTC
TRBV7-2	NA	NA	TRBJ2-5	CASTYGGAGRETQYF	TGTGCCAGCACTTATGGTGGGGCAGGGCGAGAGACCCAGTACTTC
TRBV11-2	NA	NA	TRBJ2-7	CASSSQALLGEQYF	TGTGCCAGCAGCTCCCAGGCCCTACTAGGGGAGCAGTACTTC
TRBV9	NA	TRBD1	TRBJ1-1	CASSRDSIMNTEAFF	TGTGCCAGCAGCCGGGACAGCATTATGAACACTGAAGCTTTCTTT
TRBV11-2	NA	NA	TRBJ2-3	CASSLSVREIFADTQYF	TGTGCCAGCAGCTTAAGTGTACGGGAGATTTTTGCAGATACGCAGTATTTT
TRBV19	NA	TRBD1	TRBJ1-2	CASSISGQAVVYTF	TGTGCCAGTAGTATATCGGGACAGGCGGTGGTTTACACCTTC
TRBV6-5	NA	NA	TRBJ1-5	CASRPGPWNQPQHF	TGTGCCAGCAGACCAGGGCCTTGGAATCAGCCCCAGCATTTT
TRBV6-2/TRBV6-3	NA	NA	TRBJ2-5	CASSYNREETQYF	TGTGCCAGCAGTTATAACAGGGAAGAGACCCAGTACTTC
TRBV7-9	NA	NA	TRBJ2-5	CASSGEGGQKTQYF	TGTGCCAGCAGCGGCGAGGGGGGGCAAAAGACCCAGTACTTC
TRBV6-2/TRBV6-3	few	NA	TRBJ2-7	CASSDRPYEQYF	TGTGCCAGCAGTGACAGGCCCTACGAGCAGTACTTC
TRBV10-2	NA	TRBD1	TRBJ1-6	CASSDRGDSPLHF	TGCGCCAGCAGCGACAGGGGTGATTCACCCCTCCACTTT
TRBV27	NA	TRBD1	TRBJ2-7	CASRTLGGPGQGYEQYF	TGTGCCAGCAGGACCCTGGGGGGACCGGGACAGGGCTACGAGCAGTACTTC
TRBV9	NA	NA	TRBJ1-6	CASSVGRANSPLHF	TGTGCCAGCAGCGTGGGGAGAGCTAATTCACCCCTCCACTTT
TRBV19	once	NA	TRBJ1-1	CASKDVGGRTEAFF	TGTGCCAGTAAGGATGTGGGGGGTCGAACTGAAGCTTTCTTT
TRBV5-8	once	NA	TRBJ2-7	CASSLPGQGFPHEQYF	TGTGCCAGCAGCCTTCCAGGGCAGGGATTCCCCCACGAGCAGTACTTC
TRBV7-9	NA	NA	TRBJ2-5	CASSLIWGVGTQYF	TGTGCCAGCAGCCTTATATGGGGAGTTGGGACCCAGTACTTC
TRBV23-1	NA	TRBD1	TRBJ2-5	CASSAPGGWETQYF	TGCGCCAGCAGTGCCCCAGGGGGCTGGGAGACCCAGTACTTC
TRBV6-5	NA	NA	TRBJ2-7	CASTPTSYEQYF	TGTGCCAGCACCCCCACATCCTACGAGCAGTACTTC
TRBV5-4	NA	TRBD2	TRBJ2-2	CASSFSGSRGGELFF	TGTGCCAGCAGCTTTAGCGGGAGTAGGGGCGGGGAGCTGTTTTTT
TRBV5-1	NA	TRBD1	TRBJ2-1	CASSRTPGQGYNEQFF	TGCGCCAGCAGCCGGACCCCGGGACAGGGCTACAATGAGCAGTTCTTC
TRBV4-2	NA	TRBD1	TRBJ1-5	CASSHAGTGIQPQHF	TGTGCCAGCAGCCACGCCGGGACAGGGATCCAGCCCCAGCATTTT
TRBV5-8	once	TRBD1	TRBJ1-2	CASSLATGWGAGGYTF	TGTGCCAGCAGCTTGGCGACAGGGTGGGGCGCAGGAGGCTACACCTTC
TRBV7-2	NA	NA	TRBJ1-6	CASSRDSSLSSYNSPLHF	TGTGCCAGCAGCCGGGATTCGAGCCTGAGCTCCTATAATTCACCCCTCCACTTT
TRBV14	NA	NA	TRBJ2-1	CASSQQPGPYNEQFF	TGTGCCAGCAGCCAACAGCCGGGTCCTTACAATGAGCAGTTCTTC
TRBV9	few	NA	TRBJ1-1	CASSAGGRVNTEAFF	TGTGCCAGCAGCGCGGGGGGCAGGGTGAACACTGAAGCTTTCTTT
TRBV6-2/TRBV6-3	NA	NA	TRBJ2-7	CASSLSRGFYEQYF	TGTGCCAGCAGTTTGTCCAGGGGATTCTACGAGCAGTACTTC
TRBV6-2/TRBV6-3	NA	TRBD2	TRBJ2-3	CASSLNSGGARTQYF	TGTGCCAGCAGTCTTAACAGCGGGGGGGCACGAACGCAGTATTTT
TRBV7-2	NA	NA	TRBJ1-6	CASRFTTVRNSPLHF	TGTGCCAGCAGATTCACCACAGTAAGGAATTCACCCCTCCACTTT
TRBV7-9	NA	TRBD1	TRBJ1-1	CASSSGRQGWANTEAFF	TGTGCCAGCAGCTCGGGAAGACAGGGTTGGGCGAACACTGAAGCTTTCTTT
TRBV7-2	NA	TRBD2	TRBJ2-5	CASSFGLAGARETQYF	TGTGCCAGCAGCTTCGGACTAGCGGGGGCGCGGGAGACCCAGTACTTC
TRBV28	NA	NA	TRBJ1-3	CASSLQGQGNTIYF	TGTGCCAGCAGTTTACAGGGACAAGGAAACACCATATATTTT
TRBV6-4	NA	NA	TRBJ1-1	CASSQQGGNTEAFF	TGTGCCAGCAGCCAACAGGGCGGAAACACTGAAGCTTTCTTT
TRBV6-5	few	NA	TRBJ1-6	CASRDTGNSPLHF	TGTGCCAGCAGAGACACAGGGAATTCACCCCTCCACTTT
TRBV18	once	NA	TRBJ1-5	CASSPSSGSGGDQPQHF	TGTGCCAGCTCACCATCATCCGGTTCCGGGGGAGATCAGCCCCAGCATTTT
TRBV10-2	NA	NA	TRBJ1-5	CASSVWGVDNQPQHF	TGCGCCAGCAGTGTGTGGGGGGTCGACAATCAGCCCCAGCATTTT
TRBV15	NA	TRBD1	TRBJ1-2	CATSREQGDYGYTF	TGTGCCACCAGCAGAGAGCAGGGGGACTATGGCTACACCTTC
TRBV5-5	NA	NA	TRBJ1-1	CASDGQMNTEAFF	TGTGCCAGCGATGGTCAGATGAACACTGAAGCTTTCTTT
TRBV5-5	NA	TRBD1	TRBJ2-1	CASSLAGGTGHNEQFF	TGTGCCAGCAGCTTAGCCGGTGGGACAGGGCACAATGAGCAGTTCTTC
TRBV7-8	once	NA	TRBJ1-2	CASSSKRHSLGGYTF	TGTGCCAGCAGCTCGAAGAGACACAGTCTGGGTGGCTACACCTTC
TRBV29-1	NA	TRBD1	TRBJ2-5	CSVGDRAETQYF	TGCAGCGTGGGGGACAGGGCAGAGACCCAGTACTTC